This entry features one T cell receptor beta chain sequence. The entry originates in a study of blood T cell repertoires in COVID-19. Study details: From the United States, Italy and Spain came samples of acute and convalescent COVID-19. Sample material is recorded as cDNA or gDNA derived from T cells, B-cell-depleted T cells, or PBMCs.

The CDR3 contains 17 residues. In germline, CDR1 is SGHDT, CDR2 YYEEEE. V was shortened by 2 bases and J by 3 bases, with 20 bases between the two germline ends. Study processing details: Researchers report that nucleated cell counts were estimated from reference gene primer amplification. The table came from immunoSEQ multiplex PCR; TCRdb's copy has only in-frame clones and leaves some out. Clone size and V and J calls were adopted from that table, with D and trimming inferred from the DNA. The table has about 240,000 clones, about 86% seen once. The rearrangement links TRBV5-6 to TRBJ1-2; D may be TRBD1 (5 bases). The clonotype comes from a man between 60 and 70 years old with acute or convalescent COVID-19. Sequencing was carried out using peripheral blood. The CDR3 here is CASSFGTPGGSDYGYTF. The CDR3 nucleotides read TGTGCCAGCAGCTTTGGAACTCCGGGGGGGAGCGACTATGGCTACACCTTC.